This passage covers 21 T cell receptor beta chains from one sample sequenced in a study of identical twins' blood T cells. Via MiXCR, TCRdb re-called the 5' RACE reads, giving one row per CDR3 protein. The repertoire holds 400,000 or so distinct CDR3 sequences, with 28% as singletons. The sequencing input was PBMCs. Receptor source: a woman aged 18-55 years in good health.

This chain joins TRBV28 and TRBJ2-2; 8 nucleotides align to TRBD1. Germline CDR1 reads MDHEN; CDR2 reads SYDVKM. This CDR3 region has 15 residues. Trimming removed 7 bases from V and 3 bases from J; junction bases left unmatched: 7. The CDR3 is CASIRTGTYTGELFF. The CDR3 DNA is TGTGCCAGCATCAGGACAGGGACCTACACCGGGGAGCTGTTTTTT.

This clonotype was seen a few times. The chain couples TRBV12-3 or TRBV12-4 to TRBJ2-1; 13 positions match TRBD2. CDR3 length equals 15 residues. Germline trimming cut 7 bases from V and 10 bases from J; bases unmatched to any gene: 10. Here the CDR3 DNA reads TGTGCCAGCATTAGCGGACTAGCGGGAGTAACCGAGCAGTTCTTC. Translation gives CASISGLAGVTEQFF.

This clonotype occurred many times. The chain is built from TRBV20-1 and TRBJ2-1; D not resolved. The germline V gene has CDR1 DFQATT and CDR2 SNEGSKA (reference sequence). V gave up 3 bases and J gave up 0 bases, with 9 bases separating them. This CDR3 contains 14 residues. Here the CDR3 reads CSASDSYSYNEQFF. The CDR3 DNA follows: TGCAGTGCTAGCGACTCTTACTCCTACAATGAGCAGTTCTTC.

V is TRBV18 and J is TRBJ2-7; D is ambiguous. Germline V gene sequence: CDR1 KGHSH, CDR2 LQKENI. The CDR3 is made up of 14 amino acids. V lost 1 base and J lost 2, with 9 bases in between. CDR3 nucleotide sequence: TGTGCCAGCTCACCACAGGCCTTACCCTACGAGCAGTACTTC. The encoded protein is CASSPQALPYEQYF. The whole variable domain, filled in from reference TRBV18 and TRBJ2-7, reads NAGVMQNPRHLVRRRGQEARLRCSPMKGHSHVYWYRQLPEEGLKFMVYLQKENIIDESGMPKERFSAEFPKEGPSILRIQQVVRGDSAAYFCASSPQALPYEQYFGPGTRLTVT.

This rearrangement joins TRBV11-1 to TRBJ2-1, with D possibly called TRBD1 or TRBD2 (5 bases each). Trimming cost V 4 bases and J 0 bases, with 16 bases left between them. CDR3 length: 17 residues. Germline V gives CDR1 SGHAT, CDR2 FQDESV (reference sequence). The CDR3 DNA is TGTGCCAGCAGCTCAGGGTACCAGCGGTACTCCTACAATGAGCAGTTCTTC. Translating it yields CASSSGYQRYSYNEQFF.

This clonotype appeared a few times. This chain connects TRBV20-1 to TRBJ1-4; TRBD1 matches at 7 bases. Germline values: CDR1 DFQATT, CDR2 SNEGSKA (reference sequence). This CDR3 is 14 amino acids long. V was pared by 0 bases and J by 5 bases, with 3 bases of the junction left unmatched. CDR3 sequence (DNA): TGCAGTGCTAGAGATAGCAGGGGGAATGAAAAACTGTTTTTT. It specifies CSARDSRGNEKLFF.

This clonotype was detected ten times or more. This rearrangement joins TRBV29-1 to TRBJ1-3; TRBD1 aligns across 11 bases. V lost 6 bases and J lost 2; bases outside the gene matches: 3. The germline gives CDR1 SQVTM, CDR2 ANQGSEA. There are 14 residues in the CDR3. The CDR3 DNA reads TGCAGCGTGCGGACAGGGGGCCCTGGAAACACCATATATTTT. This codes for CSVRTGGPGNTIYF.

The gene calls are TRBV6-6 and TRBJ1-5; D not certain. V was cut by 5 bases and J by 1 base, with 12 bases left in between. Germline V gives CDR1 MNHNY, CDR2 SVGAGI (reference sequence). The CDR3 runs 15 residues. CDR3 sequence reads: CASSIRGGSNQPQHF. CDR3 nucleotide sequence: TGTGCCAGCAGTATACGGGGTGGGAGCAATCAGCCCCAGCATTTT.

A note on this clonotype: A clone one base away is much larger, so this may be a read error. V usage is TRBV6-5 and J usage is TRBJ2-2; 10 bases are a match to TRBD1. The V gene's germline CDR1 is MNHEY and CDR2 SVGAGI. This CDR3 has 14 amino acids. DNA for the CDR3: TGTGTCAGCAGATTGGGACAGGGGTTCGGGGAGCTGTTTTTT. This codes for CVSRLGQGFGELFF.

This clonotype was seen repeatedly, ten times or more. J is TRBJ1-5 and V is TRBV2; 7 bases align to TRBD1. The CDR3 has 15 amino acids. The V gene's germline CDR1 is SNHLY and CDR2 FYNNEI. V trimming: 7 bases; J trimming: 3 bases; junction bases outside the gene matches: 9. This CDR3 is CASTPGTAYNQPQHF. The CDR3 DNA reads TGTGCCAGCACCCCGGGGACAGCTTACAATCAGCCCCAGCATTTT.

V gene TRBV2 combines with J gene TRBJ2-4, with D possibly being TRBD2 (6 bases). V lost 2 bases, J lost 5 bases, and 7 bases lay in between. CDR1 SNHLY and CDR2 FYNNEI come from the germline V gene. CDR3 size: 13 residues. CDR3 sequence reads: CASSECGENIQYF. CDR3 coding DNA: TGTGCCAGCAGTGAATGCGGGGAAAACATTCAGTACTTC.

The rearrangement links TRBV11-2 to TRBJ1-1; no reliable D call. The V end was cut by 3 bases, the J end by 1 base, with 12 bases between. This CDR3 has 15 amino acids. The germline CDR1 and CDR2 sequences are SGHAT and FQNNGV. DNA of the CDR3: TGTGCCAGCAGCTTGGGGAGGGTATCGAACACTGAAGCTTTCTTT. It is translated as CASSLGRVSNTEAFF. The variable domain in full, completed from reference TRBV11-2 and TRBJ1-1, reads EAGVAQSPRYKIIEKRQSVAFWCNPISGHATLYWYQQILGQGPKLLIQFQNNGVVDDSQLPKDRFSAERLKGVDSTLKIQPAKLEDSAVYLCASSLGRVSNTEAFFGQGTRLTVV.

This clonotype was observed a few times. The DNA of the CDR3 is TGTGCCATCAAGCCCCTCGATGGGGGCACAGATACGCAGTATTTT. This sequence encodes CAIKPLDGGTDTQYF. This chain links TRBV10-3 with TRBJ2-3; D is uncertain. The V gene's germline CDR1 is ENHRY and CDR2 SYGVKD. The CDR3 covers 15 residues. With 7 bases removed from V and 1 base from J, the gap between germline ends came to 15 bases.

The chain is built from TRBV2 and TRBJ2-7; D may be TRBD2 (6 bases). Trimming pared 11 bases from V and 5 bases from J, leaving 19 bases between. This CDR3 region has 13 residues. In germline, CDR1 is SNHLY, CDR2 FYNNEI. CDR3: CAATGGYADEQYF. The CDR3, as DNA: TGTGCCGCCACCGGGGGATACGCGGACGAGCAGTACTTC.

This clonotype came up a few times. This rearrangement joins TRBV7-2 to TRBJ2-3, with TRBD2 identical over 7 bases. The V gene end was trimmed by 1 base and the J gene end by 3 bases; junction bases not matched to a gene: 1. The germline V gene has CDR1 SGHTA and CDR2 FQGNSA. This CDR3 region has 14 residues. CDR3 amino acids: CASSLVRETDTQYF. DNA of the CDR3: TGTGCCAGCAGCTTAGTGCGGGAGACAGATACGCAGTATTTT.

CDR3 sequence (DNA): TGTGCCAGCAGCTTTCTTTCAGCGGTTTATGGCTACACCTTC. Translating gives CASSFLSAVYGYTF. The chain is built from TRBV7-9 and TRBJ1-2; D ambiguous. Deletions cut 3 bases from V and 5 bases from J, with 13 bases between. The CDR3 extends over 14 amino acids. Germline lookup yields CDR1 SEHNR and CDR2 FQNEAQ (reference sequence). The variable domain in full, completed from reference TRBV7-9 and TRBJ1-2, reads DTGVSQNPRHKITKRGQNVTFRCDPISEHNRLYWYRQTLGQGPEFLTYFQNEAQLEKSRLLSDRFSAERPKGSFSTLEIQRTEQGDSAMYLCASSFLSAVYGYTFGSGTRLTVV.

In this sample, this clonotype turned up many times. The chain joins TRBV19 to TRBJ1-2; D not certain. This CDR3 is 15 amino acids long. The germline CDR1 and CDR2 sequences are LNHDA and SQIVND (reference sequence). V shed 3 bases and J shed 6 bases, with 17 bases lying between them. The CDR3 reads CASSILAGNPDGYTF. DNA for the CDR3: TGTGCCAGTAGTATTTTAGCAGGCAATCCCGATGGCTACACCTTC.

This clonotype was observed a handful of times. The CDR3 DNA follows: TGTGCCAGCAGCCAGTGGCAGCTCGCCGAAGCTTTCTTT. Protein sequence: CASSQWQLAEAFF. The J gene is TRBJ1-1, the V gene TRBV14; D unresolved. V gave up 3 bases and J gave up 8 bases, with 13 bases separating them. The CDR3 length is 13 residues. Germline CDR1 SGHDN, CDR2 FVKESK.

There are a few counts of this clonotype. J is TRBJ2-1 and V is TRBV28; 7 bases are a match to TRBD2. This CDR3 comprises 16 residues. Germline CDR1 MDHEN, CDR2 SYDVKM. J lost 3 bases, V lost 5 bases, and 10 bases had no gene match. The CDR3 loop is CASSGSGTKNYNEQFF. The CDR3 nucleotides read TGTGCCAGCAGTGGTTCCGGGACTAAGAACTACAATGAGCAGTTCTTC.

The chain recombines TRBV9 with TRBJ1-1; D call uncertain. The CDR3 is 13 residues long. The germline CDR1 and CDR2 sequences are SGDLS and YYNGEE. Trimming removed 0 bases from V and 8 bases from J, with 11 bases in between. The CDR3 DNA follows: TGTGCCAGCAGCGTAGACGGACGGGTCGAAGCTTTCTTT. This encodes CASSVDGRVEAFF.

Comments on this clonotype: Mismatch with germline at one junction end may stem from a read error. The chain couples TRBV28 to TRBJ1-1; D possibly corresponds to TRBD1 (5 bases). From germline, CDR1 is MDHEN and CDR2 SYDVKM. CDR3 length equals 12 residues. The CDR3 nucleotides are TGTGCCGGCAGTTTGTCAGGAGAGGACAAGTTTTTT. Protein sequence: CAGSLSGEDKFF.